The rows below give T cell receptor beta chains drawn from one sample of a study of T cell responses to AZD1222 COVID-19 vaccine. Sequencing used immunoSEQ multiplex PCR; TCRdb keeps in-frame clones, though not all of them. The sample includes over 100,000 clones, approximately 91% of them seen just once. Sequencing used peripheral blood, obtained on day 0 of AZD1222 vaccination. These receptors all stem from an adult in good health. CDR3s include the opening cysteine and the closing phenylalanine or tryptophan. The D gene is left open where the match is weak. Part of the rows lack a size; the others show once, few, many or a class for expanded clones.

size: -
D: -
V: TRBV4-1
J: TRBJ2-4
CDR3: CASSPWTGVKNIQYF
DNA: TGCGCCAGCAGCCCGTGGACGGGGGTCAAAAACATTCAGTACTTC

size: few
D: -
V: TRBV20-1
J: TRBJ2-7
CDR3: CSARSPPEQYF
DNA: TGCAGTGCTAGATCCCCCCCAGAGCAGTACTTC

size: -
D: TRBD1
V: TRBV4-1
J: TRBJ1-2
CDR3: CASGGDRALGYTF
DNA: TGCGCCAGCGGCGGGGACAGGGCTTTGGGCTACACCTTC

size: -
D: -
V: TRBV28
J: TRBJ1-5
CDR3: CASSSPPQPQHF
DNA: TGTGCCAGCAGTTCCCCCCCACAGCCCCAGCATTTT

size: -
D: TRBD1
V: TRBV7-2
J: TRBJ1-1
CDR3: CASSPRTGGTTEAFF
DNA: TGTGCCAGCAGCCCCCGGACAGGGGGGACCACTGAAGCTTTCTTT

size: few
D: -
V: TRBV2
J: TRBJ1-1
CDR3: CATGLNTEAFF
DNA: TGTGCTACAGGCCTAAACACTGAAGCTTTCTTT

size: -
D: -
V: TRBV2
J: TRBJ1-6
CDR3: CASSGEGGSRNSPLHF
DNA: TGTGCCAGCAGCGGGGAGGGGGGGTCTAGGAATTCACCCCTCCACTTT

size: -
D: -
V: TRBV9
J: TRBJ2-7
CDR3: CASSVGLAGQGGEQYF
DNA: TGTGCCAGCAGCGTCGGACTGGCGGGCCAGGGAGGAGAGCAGTACTTC

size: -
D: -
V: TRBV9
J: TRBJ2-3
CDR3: CASSVGKDTQYF
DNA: TGTGCCAGCAGCGTAGGGAAAGATACGCAGTATTTT

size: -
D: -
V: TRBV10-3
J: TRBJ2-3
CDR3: CAISDSPSASTDTQYF
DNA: TGTGCCATCAGTGATTCGCCTAGCGCTAGCACAGATACGCAGTATTTT

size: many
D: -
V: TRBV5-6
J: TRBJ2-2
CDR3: CASSSGLGDTGELFF
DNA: TGTGCCAGCAGCTCGGGACTTGGGGACACCGGGGAGCTGTTTTTT

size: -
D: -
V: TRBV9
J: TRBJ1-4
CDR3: CASSVGRGPGTSKLFF
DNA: TGTGCCAGCAGCGTAGGTAGGGGACCAGGGACCTCGAAACTGTTTTTT

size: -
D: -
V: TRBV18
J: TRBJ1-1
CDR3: CASSPRDQGWAFF
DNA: TGTGCCAGCTCACCAAGGGACCAGGGTTGGGCTTTCTTT

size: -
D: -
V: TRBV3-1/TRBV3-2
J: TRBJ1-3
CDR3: CASSQGGATGNTIYF
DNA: TGTGCCAGCAGCCAAGGAGGGGCCACTGGAAACACCATATATTTT

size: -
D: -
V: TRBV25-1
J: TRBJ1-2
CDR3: CASSERGAYGYTF
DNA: TGTGCCAGCAGTGAAAGGGGGGCCTATGGCTACACCTTC

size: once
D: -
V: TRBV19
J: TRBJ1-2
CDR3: CASSSGVNYGYTF
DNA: TGTGCCAGTAGCTCGGGCGTCAACTATGGCTACACCTTC

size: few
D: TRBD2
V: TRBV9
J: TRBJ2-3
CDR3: CASSVVGSGGASGTDTQYF
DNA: TGTGCCAGCAGCGTAGTGGGTAGCGGGGGGGCCTCTGGCACAGATACGCAGTATTTT

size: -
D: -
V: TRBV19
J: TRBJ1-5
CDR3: CASNDPSGAGSQPQHF
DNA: TGTGCCAGTAACGATCCAAGCGGGGCAGGGAGTCAGCCCCAGCATTTT

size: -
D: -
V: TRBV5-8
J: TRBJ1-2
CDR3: CAPQKRSNYGYTF
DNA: TGTGCCCCACAGAAACGCTCTAACTATGGCTACACCTTC

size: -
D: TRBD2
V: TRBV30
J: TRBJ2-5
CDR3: CAWSVRVAGGETQYF
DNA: TGTGCCTGGAGTGTACGGGTAGCGGGGGGCGAGACCCAGTACTTC

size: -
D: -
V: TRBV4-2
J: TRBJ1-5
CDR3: CASSQRHGDNQPQHF
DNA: TGTGCCAGCAGCCAACGTCACGGTGACAATCAGCCCCAGCATTTT

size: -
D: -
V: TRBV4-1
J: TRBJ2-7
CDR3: CASSQGALRSSYEQYF
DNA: TGCGCCAGCAGCCAAGGCGCCCTTAGAAGCTCCTACGAGCAGTACTTC

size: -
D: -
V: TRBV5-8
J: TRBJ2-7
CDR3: CASSTYEQYF
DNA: TGTGCCAGCAGCACCTACGAGCAGTACTTC

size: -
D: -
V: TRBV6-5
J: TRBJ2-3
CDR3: CASIGLVDTQYF
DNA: TGTGCCAGCATCGGATTGGTTGATACGCAGTATTTT

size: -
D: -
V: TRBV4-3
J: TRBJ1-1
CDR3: CASSPTSRGTEAFF
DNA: TGCGCCAGCAGCCCTACGTCCCGGGGGACTGAAGCTTTCTTT

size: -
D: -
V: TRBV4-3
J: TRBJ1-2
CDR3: CASSQEALWGYTF
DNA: TGCGCCAGCAGCCAAGAAGCCCTCTGGGGCTACACCTTC

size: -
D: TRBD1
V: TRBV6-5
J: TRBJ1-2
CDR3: CASRAGGANYGYTF
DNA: TGTGCCAGCAGAGCAGGGGGAGCTAACTATGGCTACACCTTC

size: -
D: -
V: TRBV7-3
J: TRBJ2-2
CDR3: CASGANTGELFF
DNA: TGTGCCAGCGGGGCGAACACCGGGGAGCTGTTTTTT

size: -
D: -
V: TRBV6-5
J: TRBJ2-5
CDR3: CASSSRTQSYQETQYF
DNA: TGTGCCAGCAGTTCCCGGACTCAATCGTACCAAGAGACCCAGTACTTC

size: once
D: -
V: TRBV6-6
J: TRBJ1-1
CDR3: CASSYPGASLEAFF
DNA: TGTGCCAGCAGTTACCCCGGTGCATCCCTTGAAGCTTTCTTT

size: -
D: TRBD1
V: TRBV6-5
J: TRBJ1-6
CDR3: CASRGDRINNSPLHF
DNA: TGTGCCAGCAGAGGGGACAGGATAAATAATTCACCCCTCCACTTT

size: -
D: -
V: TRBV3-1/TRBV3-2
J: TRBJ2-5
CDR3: CASSQDSNIQETQYF
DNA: TGTGCCAGCAGCCAAGATTCCAACATTCAAGAGACCCAGTACTTC

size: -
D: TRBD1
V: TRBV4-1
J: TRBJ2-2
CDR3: CASRATGFAGELFF
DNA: TGCGCCAGCAGGGCGACAGGGTTCGCAGGGGAGCTGTTTTTT

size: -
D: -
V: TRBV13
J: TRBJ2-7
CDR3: CASTHRAAQRPQGHEQYF
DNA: TGTGCCAGCACCCACAGGGCGGCTCAACGTCCCCAGGGCCACGAGCAGTACTTC

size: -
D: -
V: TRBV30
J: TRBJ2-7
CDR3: CAWSVMDGAYEQYF
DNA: TGTGCCTGGAGTGTAATGGACGGTGCCTACGAGCAGTACTTC

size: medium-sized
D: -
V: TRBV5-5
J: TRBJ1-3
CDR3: CASSRDLRNTIYF
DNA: TGTGCCAGCAGCCGAGATTTAAGAAACACCATATATTTT

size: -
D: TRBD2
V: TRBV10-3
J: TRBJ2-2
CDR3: CATASGRNTGELFF
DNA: TGTGCCACGGCTAGCGGACGAAACACCGGGGAGCTGTTTTTT

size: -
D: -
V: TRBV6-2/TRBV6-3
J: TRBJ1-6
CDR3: CASSRINTPGGSPLHF
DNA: TGTGCCAGCAGTAGAATCAACACCCCTGGAGGTTCACCCCTCCACTTT

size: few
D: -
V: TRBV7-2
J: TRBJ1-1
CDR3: CASSSTPIGTEAFF
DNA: TGTGCCAGCAGCTCCACCCCCATAGGCACTGAAGCTTTCTTT

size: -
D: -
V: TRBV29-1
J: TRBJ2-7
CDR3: CSVVGGDSYEQYF
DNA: TGCAGCGTTGTGGGAGGGGACAGTTACGAGCAGTACTTC

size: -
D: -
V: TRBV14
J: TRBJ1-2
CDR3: CASSQQGTYGYTF
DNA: TGTGCCAGCAGCCAACAGGGGACATATGGCTACACCTTC

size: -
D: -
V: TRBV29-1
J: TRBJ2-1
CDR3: CSVDQGEGNEQFF
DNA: TGCAGCGTTGACCAGGGAGAAGGCAATGAGCAGTTCTTC

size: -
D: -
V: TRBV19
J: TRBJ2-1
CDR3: CASGVNEQFF
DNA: TGTGCCAGCGGAGTCAATGAGCAGTTCTTC

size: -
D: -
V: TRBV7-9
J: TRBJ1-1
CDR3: CASSPTEGGTEAFF
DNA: TGTGCCAGCAGCCCCACAGAGGGAGGCACTGAAGCTTTCTTT

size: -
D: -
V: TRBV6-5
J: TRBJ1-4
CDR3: CASSYSSQVGEKLFF
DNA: TGTGCCAGCAGTTACTCATCCCAGGTCGGCGAAAAACTGTTTTTT

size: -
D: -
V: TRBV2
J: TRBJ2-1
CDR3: CASSDGPWGEQFF
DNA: TGTGCCAGCAGTGACGGTCCGTGGGGTGAGCAGTTCTTC

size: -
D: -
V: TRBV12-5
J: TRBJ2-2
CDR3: CASGKGQNTGELFF
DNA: TGTGCTAGTGGTAAGGGACAGAACACCGGGGAGCTGTTTTTT

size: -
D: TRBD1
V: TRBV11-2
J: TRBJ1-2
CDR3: CASSVGQGDYGYTF
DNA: TGTGCCAGCAGCGTCGGACAGGGGGACTATGGCTACACCTTC

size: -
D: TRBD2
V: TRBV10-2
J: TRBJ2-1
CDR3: CASSDLAGAPNEQFF
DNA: TGCGCCAGCAGTGATTTAGCGGGGGCCCCCAATGAGCAGTTCTTC

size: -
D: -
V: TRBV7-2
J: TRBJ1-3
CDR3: CASSTKRLQSTYSGNTIYF
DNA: TGTGCCAGCAGCACAAAACGGCTCCAGTCCACCTACTCTGGAAACACCATATATTTT

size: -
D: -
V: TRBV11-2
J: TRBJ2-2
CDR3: CASSFAGAHTGELFF
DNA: TGTGCCAGCAGCTTCGCGGGGGCCCACACCGGGGAGCTGTTTTTT

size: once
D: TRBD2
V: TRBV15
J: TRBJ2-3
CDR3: CATSSELAGVRDTQYF
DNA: TGTGCCACCAGCAGCGAACTAGCGGGGGTCCGGGATACGCAGTATTTT

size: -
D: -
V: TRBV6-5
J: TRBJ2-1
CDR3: CAGADPMQEQFF
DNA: TGTGCCGGCGCAGACCCTATGCAAGAGCAGTTCTTC